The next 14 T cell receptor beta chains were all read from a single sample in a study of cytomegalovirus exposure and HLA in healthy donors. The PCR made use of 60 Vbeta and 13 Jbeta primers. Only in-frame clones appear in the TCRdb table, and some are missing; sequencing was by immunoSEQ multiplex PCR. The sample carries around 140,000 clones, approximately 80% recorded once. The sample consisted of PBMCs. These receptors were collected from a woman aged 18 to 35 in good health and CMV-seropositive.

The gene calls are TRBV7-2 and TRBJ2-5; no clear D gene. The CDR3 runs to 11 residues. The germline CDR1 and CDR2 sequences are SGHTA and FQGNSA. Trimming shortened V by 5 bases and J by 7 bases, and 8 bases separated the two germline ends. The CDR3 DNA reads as TGTGCCAGCAGCCAACTCGGGACCCAGTACTTC. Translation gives CASSQLGTQYF.

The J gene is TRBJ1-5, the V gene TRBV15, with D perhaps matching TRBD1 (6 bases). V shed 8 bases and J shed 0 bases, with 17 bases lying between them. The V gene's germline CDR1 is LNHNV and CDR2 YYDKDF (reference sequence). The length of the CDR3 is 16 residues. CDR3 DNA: TGTGCCACCGCCACAGGGTTTGCCTATAGCAATCAGCCCCAGCATTTT. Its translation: CATATGFAYSNQPQHF.

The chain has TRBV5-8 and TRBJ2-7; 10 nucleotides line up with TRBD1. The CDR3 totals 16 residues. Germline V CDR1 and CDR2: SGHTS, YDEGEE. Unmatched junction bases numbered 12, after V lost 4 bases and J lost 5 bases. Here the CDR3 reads CASSRVTGTGDHEQYF. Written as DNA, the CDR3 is TGTGCCAGCAGCCGAGTAACCGGGACAGGGGACCACGAGCAGTACTTC. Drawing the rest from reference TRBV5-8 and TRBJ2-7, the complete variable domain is EAGVTQSPTHLIKTRGQQATLRCSPISGHTSVYWYQQALGLGLQFLLWYDEGEERNRGNFPPRFSGRQFPNYSSELNVNALELEDSALYLCASSRVTGTGDHEQYFGPGTRLTVT.

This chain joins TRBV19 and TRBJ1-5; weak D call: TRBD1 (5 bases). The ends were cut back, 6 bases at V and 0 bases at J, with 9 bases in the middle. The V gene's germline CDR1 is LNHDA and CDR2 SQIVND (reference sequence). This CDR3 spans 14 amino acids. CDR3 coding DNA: TGTGCCAGTAGACCGGGGGATAGCAATCAGCCCCAGCATTTT. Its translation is CASRPGDSNQPQHF.

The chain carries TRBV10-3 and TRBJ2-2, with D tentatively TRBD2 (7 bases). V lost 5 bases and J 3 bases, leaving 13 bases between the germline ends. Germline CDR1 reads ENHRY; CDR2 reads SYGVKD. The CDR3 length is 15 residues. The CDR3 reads CAISRGGGDTGELFF. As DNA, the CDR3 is TGTGCCATCAGTCGGGGCGGGGGCGACACCGGGGAGCTGTTTTTT.

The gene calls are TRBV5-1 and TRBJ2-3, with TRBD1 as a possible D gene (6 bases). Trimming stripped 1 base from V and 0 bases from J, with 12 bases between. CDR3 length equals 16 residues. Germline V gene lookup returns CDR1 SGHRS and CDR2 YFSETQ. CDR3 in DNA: TGCGCCAGCAGCTTGAATACAGGGAGAAGCACAGATACGCAGTATTTT. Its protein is CASSLNTGRSTDTQYF.

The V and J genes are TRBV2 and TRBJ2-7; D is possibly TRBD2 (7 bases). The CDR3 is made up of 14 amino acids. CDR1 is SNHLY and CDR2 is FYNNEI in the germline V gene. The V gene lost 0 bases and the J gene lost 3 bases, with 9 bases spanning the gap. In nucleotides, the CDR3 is TGTGCCAGCAGTGAAGCAAGGGGGGGCTACGAGCAGTACTTC. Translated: CASSEARGGYEQYF. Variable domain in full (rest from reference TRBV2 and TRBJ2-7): EPEVTQTPSHQVTQMGQEVILRCVPISNHLYFYWYRQILGQKVEFLVSFYNNEISEKSEIFDDQFSVERPDGSNFTLKIRSTKLEDSAMYFCASSEARGGYEQYFGPGTRLTVT.

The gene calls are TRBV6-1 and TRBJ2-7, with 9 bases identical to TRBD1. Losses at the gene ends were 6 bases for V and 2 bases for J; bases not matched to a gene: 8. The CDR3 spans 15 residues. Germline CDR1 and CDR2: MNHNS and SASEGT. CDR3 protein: CASRQDDRGTYEQYF. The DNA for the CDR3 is TGTGCCAGCAGACAAGACGACAGGGGGACCTACGAGCAGTACTTC.

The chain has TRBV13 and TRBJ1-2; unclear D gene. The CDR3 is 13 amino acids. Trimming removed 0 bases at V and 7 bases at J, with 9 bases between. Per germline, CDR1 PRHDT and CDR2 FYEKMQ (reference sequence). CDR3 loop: CASSLGQLSGYTF. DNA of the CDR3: TGTGCCAGCAGCTTAGGACAGTTATCTGGCTACACCTTC.

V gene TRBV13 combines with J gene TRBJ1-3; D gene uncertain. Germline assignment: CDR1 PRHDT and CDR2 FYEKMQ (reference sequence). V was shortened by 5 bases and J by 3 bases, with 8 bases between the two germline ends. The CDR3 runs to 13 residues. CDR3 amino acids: CASSEGGGNTIYF. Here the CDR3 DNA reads TGTGCCAGCAGCGAGGGAGGTGGAAACACCATATATTTT.

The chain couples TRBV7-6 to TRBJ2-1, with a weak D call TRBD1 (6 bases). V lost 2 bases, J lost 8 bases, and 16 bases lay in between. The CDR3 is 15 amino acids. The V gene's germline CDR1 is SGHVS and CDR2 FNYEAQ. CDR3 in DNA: TGTGCCAGCAGCTTATCGGGCAGGGGATTTGATGAGCAGTTCTTC. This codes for CASSLSGRGFDEQFF.

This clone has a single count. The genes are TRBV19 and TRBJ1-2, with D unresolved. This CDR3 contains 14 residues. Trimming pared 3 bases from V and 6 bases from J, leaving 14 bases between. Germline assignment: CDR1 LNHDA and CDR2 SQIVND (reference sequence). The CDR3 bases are TGTGCCAGTAGTATCGACCGGAGCCTTGATGGCTACACCTTC. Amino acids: CASSIDRSLDGYTF.

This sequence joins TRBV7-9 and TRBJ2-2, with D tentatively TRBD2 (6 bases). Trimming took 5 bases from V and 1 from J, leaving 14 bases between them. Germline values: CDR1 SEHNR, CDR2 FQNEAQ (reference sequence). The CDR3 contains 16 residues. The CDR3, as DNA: TGTGCCAGCAGCCCACGGCAGGGACTGAACACCGGGGAGCTGTTTTTT. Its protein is CASSPRQGLNTGELFF.

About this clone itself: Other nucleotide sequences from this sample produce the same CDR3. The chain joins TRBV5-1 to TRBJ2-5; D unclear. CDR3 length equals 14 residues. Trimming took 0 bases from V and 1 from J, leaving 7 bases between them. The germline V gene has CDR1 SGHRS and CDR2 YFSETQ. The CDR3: CASSLGSGQETQYF. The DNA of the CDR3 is TGCGCCAGCAGCTTGGGGTCAGGCCAAGAGACCCAGTACTTC.